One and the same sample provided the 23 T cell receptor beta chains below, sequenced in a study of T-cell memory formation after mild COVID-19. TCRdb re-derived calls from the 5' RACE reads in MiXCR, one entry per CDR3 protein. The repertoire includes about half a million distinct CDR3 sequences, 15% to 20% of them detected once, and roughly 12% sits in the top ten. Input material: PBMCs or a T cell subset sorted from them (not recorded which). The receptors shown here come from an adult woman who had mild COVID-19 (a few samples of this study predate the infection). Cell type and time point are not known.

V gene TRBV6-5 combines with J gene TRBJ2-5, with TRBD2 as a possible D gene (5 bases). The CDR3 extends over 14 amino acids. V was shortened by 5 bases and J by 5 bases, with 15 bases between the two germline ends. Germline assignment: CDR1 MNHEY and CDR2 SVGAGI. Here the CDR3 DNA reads TGTGCCAGCAGTCCGAGTTGGGGAGACGAGACCCAGTACTTC. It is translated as CASSPSWGDETQYF.

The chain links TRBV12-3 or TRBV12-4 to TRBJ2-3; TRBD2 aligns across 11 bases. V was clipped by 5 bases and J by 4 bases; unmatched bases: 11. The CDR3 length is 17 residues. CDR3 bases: TGTGCCAGCAGTATCTTAGCGGGAGGGCCCTCGCCAGATACGCAGTATTTT. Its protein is CASSILAGGPSPDTQYF.

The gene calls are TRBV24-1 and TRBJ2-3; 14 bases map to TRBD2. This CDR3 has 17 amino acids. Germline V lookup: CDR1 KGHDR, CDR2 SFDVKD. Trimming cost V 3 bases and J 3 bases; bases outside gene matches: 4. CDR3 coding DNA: TGTGCCACCAGTGATCTCCGGACTAGCGGGAGGACAGATACGCAGTATTTT. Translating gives CATSDLRTSGRTDTQYF.

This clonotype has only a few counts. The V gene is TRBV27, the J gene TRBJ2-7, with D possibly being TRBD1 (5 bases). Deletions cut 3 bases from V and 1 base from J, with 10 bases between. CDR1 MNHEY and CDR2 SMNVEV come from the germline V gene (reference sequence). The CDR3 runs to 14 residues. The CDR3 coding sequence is TGTGCCAGCAGTTTGAAGGACACTTCCTACGAGCAGTACTTC. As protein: CASSLKDTSYEQYF.

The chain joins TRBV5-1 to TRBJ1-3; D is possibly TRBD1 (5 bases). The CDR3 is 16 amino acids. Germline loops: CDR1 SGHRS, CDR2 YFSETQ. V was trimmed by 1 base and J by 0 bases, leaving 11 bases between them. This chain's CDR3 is CASSLNQGVSGNTIYF. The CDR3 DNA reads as TGCGCCAGCAGCTTGAACCAGGGCGTCTCTGGAAACACCATATATTTT.

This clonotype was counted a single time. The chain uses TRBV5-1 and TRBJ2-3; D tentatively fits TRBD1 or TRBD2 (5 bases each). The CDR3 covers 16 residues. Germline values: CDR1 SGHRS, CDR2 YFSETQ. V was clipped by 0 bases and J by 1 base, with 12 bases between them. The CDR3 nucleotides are TGCGCCAGCAGCTTGGGTACGGGGCCCCGCACAGATACGCAGTATTTT. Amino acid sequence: CASSLGTGPRTDTQYF.

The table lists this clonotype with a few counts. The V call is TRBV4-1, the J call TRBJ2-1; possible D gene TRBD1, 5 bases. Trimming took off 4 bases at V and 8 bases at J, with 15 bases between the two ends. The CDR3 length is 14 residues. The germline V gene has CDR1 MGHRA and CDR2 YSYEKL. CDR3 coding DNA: TGCGCCAGCAGCCTAGAGCCCAGGGTTGATGAGCAGTTCTTC. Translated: CASSLEPRVDEQFF.

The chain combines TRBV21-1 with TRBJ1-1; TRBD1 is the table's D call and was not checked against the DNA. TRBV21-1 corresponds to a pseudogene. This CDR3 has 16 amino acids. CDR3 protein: CASSKVGTGGVTEAFF. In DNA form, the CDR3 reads TGTGCCAGCAGCAAAGTAGGGACAGGGGGCGTCACTGAAGCTTTCTTT.

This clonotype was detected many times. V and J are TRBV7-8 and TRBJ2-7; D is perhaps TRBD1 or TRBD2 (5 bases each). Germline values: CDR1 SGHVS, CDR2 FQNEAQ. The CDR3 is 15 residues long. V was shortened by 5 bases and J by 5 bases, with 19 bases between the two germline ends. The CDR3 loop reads CASSHTGTPPHEQYF. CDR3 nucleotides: TGTGCCAGCAGCCATACCGGGACCCCGCCCCACGAGCAGTACTTC.

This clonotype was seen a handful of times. The CDR3 loop reads CASSVNRVPNEKLFF. In DNA form, the CDR3 reads TGTGCCAGCAGCGTTAACAGGGTTCCTAATGAAAAACTGTTTTTT. The V gene is TRBV7-8, the J gene TRBJ1-4; D is possibly TRBD1 (6 bases). The V end was cut by 5 bases, the J end by 3 bases, with 13 bases between. CDR1 is SGHVS and CDR2 is FQNEAQ in the germline V gene. The CDR3 length is 15 residues.

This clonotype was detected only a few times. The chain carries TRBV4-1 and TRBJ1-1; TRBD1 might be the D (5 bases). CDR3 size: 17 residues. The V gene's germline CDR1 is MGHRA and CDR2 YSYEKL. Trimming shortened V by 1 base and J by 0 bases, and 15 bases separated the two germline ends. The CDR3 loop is CASSQGGLLRMNTEAFF. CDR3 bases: TGCGCCAGCAGCCAAGGGGGGTTGCTAAGGATGAACACTGAAGCTTTCTTT.

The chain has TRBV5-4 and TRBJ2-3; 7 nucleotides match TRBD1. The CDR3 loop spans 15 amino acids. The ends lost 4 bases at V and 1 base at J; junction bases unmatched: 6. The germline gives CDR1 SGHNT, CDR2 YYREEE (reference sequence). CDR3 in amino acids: CASSMPTGRTDTQYF. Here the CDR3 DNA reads TGTGCCAGCAGCATGCCGACAGGGCGCACAGATACGCAGTATTTT.

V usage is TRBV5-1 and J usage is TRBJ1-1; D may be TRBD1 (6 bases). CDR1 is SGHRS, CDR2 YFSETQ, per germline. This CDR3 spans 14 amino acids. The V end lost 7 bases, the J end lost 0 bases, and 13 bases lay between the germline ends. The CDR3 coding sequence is TGCGCCAGCGCCCGACAGGACATGAACACTGAAGCTTTCTTT. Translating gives CASARQDMNTEAFF.

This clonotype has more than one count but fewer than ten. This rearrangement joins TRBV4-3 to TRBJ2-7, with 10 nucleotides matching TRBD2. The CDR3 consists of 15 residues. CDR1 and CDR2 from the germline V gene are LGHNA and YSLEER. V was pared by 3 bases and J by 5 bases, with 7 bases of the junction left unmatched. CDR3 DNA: TGCGCCAGCAGCCAGACGGCTAGCGGGAGTCACGAGCAGTACTTC. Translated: CASSQTASGSHEQYF.

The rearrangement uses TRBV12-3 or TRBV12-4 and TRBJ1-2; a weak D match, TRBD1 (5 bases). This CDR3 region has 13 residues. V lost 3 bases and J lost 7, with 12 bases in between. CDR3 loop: CASSLRRASGYTF. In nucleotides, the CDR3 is TGTGCCAGCAGTTTGCGCAGGGCGAGTGGCTACACCTTC.

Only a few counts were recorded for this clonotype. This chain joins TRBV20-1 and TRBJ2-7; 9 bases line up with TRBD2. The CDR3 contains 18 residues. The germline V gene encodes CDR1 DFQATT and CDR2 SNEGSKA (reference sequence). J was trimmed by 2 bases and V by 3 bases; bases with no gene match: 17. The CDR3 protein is CSARAVSSGVMPPYEQYF. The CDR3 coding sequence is TGCAGTGCTAGGGCGGTGTCTAGCGGGGTGATGCCCCCCTACGAGCAGTACTTC.

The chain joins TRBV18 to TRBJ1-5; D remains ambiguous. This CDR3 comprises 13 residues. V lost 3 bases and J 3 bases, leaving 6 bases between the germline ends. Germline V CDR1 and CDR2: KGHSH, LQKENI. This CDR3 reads CASSPSTNQPQHF. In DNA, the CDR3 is TGTGCCAGCTCACCCAGTACCAATCAGCCCCAGCATTTT.

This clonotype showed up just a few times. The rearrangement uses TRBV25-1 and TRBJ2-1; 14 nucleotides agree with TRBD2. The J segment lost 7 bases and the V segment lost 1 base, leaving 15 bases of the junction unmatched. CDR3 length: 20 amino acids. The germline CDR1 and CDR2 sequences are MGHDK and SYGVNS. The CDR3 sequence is CASSEWGKPGLAGVGNEQFF. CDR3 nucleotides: TGTGCCAGCAGTGAATGGGGGAAACCGGGACTAGCGGGAGTGGGGAATGAGCAGTTCTTC.

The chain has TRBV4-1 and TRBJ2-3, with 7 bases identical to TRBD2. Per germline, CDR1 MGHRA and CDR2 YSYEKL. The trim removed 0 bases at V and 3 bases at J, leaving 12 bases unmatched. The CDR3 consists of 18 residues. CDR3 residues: CASSQDRSGMGATDTQYF. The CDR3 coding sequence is TGCGCCAGCAGCCAAGATCGGAGCGGGATGGGAGCTACAGATACGCAGTATTTT.

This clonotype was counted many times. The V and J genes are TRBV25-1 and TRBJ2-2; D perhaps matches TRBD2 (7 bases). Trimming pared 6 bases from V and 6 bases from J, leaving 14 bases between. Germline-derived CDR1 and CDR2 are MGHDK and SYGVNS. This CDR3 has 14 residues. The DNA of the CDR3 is TGTGCCAGCAGCGAGCAGGGGAGGGCCGGGGAGCTGTTTTTT. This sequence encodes CASSEQGRAGELFF.

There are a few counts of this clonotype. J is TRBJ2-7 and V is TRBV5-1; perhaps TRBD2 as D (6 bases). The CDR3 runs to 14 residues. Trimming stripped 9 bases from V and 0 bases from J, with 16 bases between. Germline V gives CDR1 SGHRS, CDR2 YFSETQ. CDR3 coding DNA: TGCGCCACCGCCCCGGGGGACCTCTCCTACGAGCAGTACTTC. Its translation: CATAPGDLSYEQYF.

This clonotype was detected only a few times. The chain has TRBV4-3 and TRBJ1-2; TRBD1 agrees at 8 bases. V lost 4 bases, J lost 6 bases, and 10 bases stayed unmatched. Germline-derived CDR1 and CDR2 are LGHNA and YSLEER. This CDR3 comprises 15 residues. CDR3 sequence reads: CASSRTGGIRNGYTF. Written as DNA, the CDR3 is TGCGCCAGCAGCCGAACAGGGGGGATTCGGAATGGCTACACCTTC.

CDR3 nucleotides: TGTGCCAGCAGTCCTCGACTAGCTTGGGATGAGCAGTACTTC. This sequence encodes CASSPRLAWDEQYF. The V gene is TRBV12-3 or TRBV12-4, the J gene TRBJ2-7; 7 bases line up with TRBD2. Trimming removed 5 bases from V and 7 bases from J; junction bases left unmatched: 11. The CDR3 is 14 amino acids.